These 29 T cell receptor beta chains were all obtained from the same sample, sequenced in a study of beta chain features in type 1 diabetes. Isolated RNA was reverse transcribed in full, so expressed TCRB transcripts were sequenced. Generated by immunoSEQ multiplex PCR, the TCRdb table keeps only in-frame clones and is missing some. The sample lists some 250,000 clones, 27% occurring once. Sequenced: central memory CD4+ T cells from blood. These TCRs come from a man aged 25 to 40 in good health.

This sequence joins TRBV20-1 and TRBJ1-1; 9 bases line up with TRBD1. Germline CDR1 is DFQATT and CDR2 is SNEGSKA (reference sequence). The trim removed 5 bases at V and 11 bases at J, leaving 6 bases unmatched. The CDR3 runs to 11 residues. The CDR3 reads CSAPRTGDAFF. The CDR3, as DNA: TGCAGTGCTCCACGGACAGGGGATGCTTTCTTT.

This clone was observed a handful of times. The V gene is TRBV5-1, the J gene TRBJ2-1; D is unresolved. This CDR3 comprises 15 residues. The V gene lost 4 bases and the J gene lost 0 bases, with 11 bases spanning the gap. CDR1 is SGHRS, CDR2 YFSETQ, per germline. The CDR3 protein is CASSIESSSYNEQFF. The CDR3 region has the DNA TGCGCCAGCAGCATTGAGTCTAGCTCCTACAATGAGCAGTTCTTC.

CDR3 amino acids: CASSPSPRGNQETQYF. The CDR3 nucleotides read TGTGCCAGCAGCCCATCCCCCCGGGGGAACCAAGAGACCCAGTACTTC. The chain carries TRBV7-2 and TRBJ2-5; tentatively, D is TRBD2 (6 bases). This CDR3 is built from 16 residues. The germline gives CDR1 SGHTA, CDR2 FQGNSA. V was cut by 5 bases and J by 0 bases, with 16 bases left in between.

This chain connects TRBV7-9 to TRBJ2-1, with a possible D match to TRBD1 (6 bases). V shed 5 bases and J shed 0 bases, with 14 bases lying between them. The CDR3 loop spans 16 amino acids. Germline lookup yields CDR1 SEHNR and CDR2 FQNEAQ (reference sequence). The CDR3 here is CASSPDSVSSYNEQFF. The CDR3 region has the DNA TGTGCCAGCAGCCCGGACAGCGTGAGCTCCTACAATGAGCAGTTCTTC.

V usage is TRBV11-2 and J usage is TRBJ2-7; perhaps D is TRBD1 or TRBD2 (5 bases each). Germline V gene data show CDR1 as SGHAT and CDR2 as FQNNGV. CDR3 length: 14 residues. V was pared by 5 bases and J by 3 bases, with 14 bases between. CDR3 protein: CASSRPGDLYEQYF. The CDR3 DNA is TGTGCCAGCAGCCGACCCGGGGACCTCTACGAGCAGTACTTC.

The genes are TRBV5-1 and TRBJ2-1; the D gene is possibly TRBD1 (5 bases). Germline-derived CDR1 and CDR2 are SGHRS and YFSETQ. The CDR3 is made up of 12 amino acids. V was cut by 4 bases and J by 7 bases, with 9 bases left in between. CDR3 sequence (DNA): TGCGCCAGCAGCCCCGGACATAATGAGCAGTTCTTC. Translated: CASSPGHNEQFF.

This clone was found a few times. The chain combines TRBV29-1 with TRBJ2-1; 8 bases line up with TRBD2. Trimming took 8 bases from V and 4 from J; bases not matched to a gene: 10. The CDR3 spans 14 residues. From germline, CDR1 is SQVTM and CDR2 ANQGSEA. The CDR3 nucleotides read TGCAGCATGAAAGGGCGGGAGGCTTACAATGAGCAGTTCTTC. It specifies CSMKGREAYNEQFF.

With regard to this clone: Distinct nucleotide sequences in the sample also encode this CDR3. The chain recombines TRBV11-2 with TRBJ1-2, with D uncertain. The CDR3 extends over 14 amino acids. V gave up 5 bases and J gave up 5 bases, with 15 bases separating them. The V gene's germline CDR1 is SGHAT and CDR2 FQNNGV. CDR3 amino acids: CASSLGLGPYGYTF. The CDR3 region has the DNA TGTGCCAGCAGCCTCGGCCTCGGACCGTATGGCTACACCTTC.

This clone showed up just a few times. This chain joins TRBV29-1 and TRBJ2-3, with 9 bases aligning to TRBD2. V shed 6 bases and J 4 bases; nucleotides not matched to a gene: 11. CDR3 length equals 15 residues. Germline lookup yields CDR1 SQVTM and CDR2 ANQGSEA. The CDR3 loop reads CSVEQGGRVSDTQYF. CDR3 in DNA: TGCAGCGTGGAGCAGGGCGGGAGGGTTTCAGATACGCAGTATTTT.

The chain joins TRBV30 to TRBJ1-2, with 10 bases aligning to TRBD1. The germline CDR1 and CDR2 sequences are GTSNPN and SVGIG (reference sequence). The CDR3 is made up of 14 amino acids. The V and J ends lost 3 bases and 4 bases, in that order; junction bases with no gene match: 5. CDR3 in DNA: TGTGCCTGGAGCGCCGGGACAGGGGCCTATGGCTACACCTTC. Translation: CAWSAGTGAYGYTF.

The sample holds a few counts of this clone. This chain joins TRBV5-1 and TRBJ1-1; the match to TRBD1 covers 7 bases. Germline CDR1 and CDR2: SGHRS and YFSETQ. Trimming took 4 bases from V and 0 from J; bases not matched to a gene: 3. The CDR3 has 14 residues. The CDR3 DNA sequence: TGCGCCAGCAGCAAGGGACAGATGAACACTGAAGCTTTCTTT. Residues: CASSKGQMNTEAFF.

This clone showed up just a few times. The gene calls are TRBV5-6 and TRBJ1-6; 9 bases align to TRBD1. Germline CDR1 SGHDT, CDR2 YYEEEE. Trimming at V came to 4 bases and at J to 10 bases, leaving 6 bases not matched to a gene. CDR3 length equals 14 residues. The DNA of the CDR3 is TGTGCCAGCAGCCCGGGACAGGGAAGATCACCCCTCCACTTT. Its translation: CASSPGQGRSPLHF.

V and J are TRBV7-2 and TRBJ2-1; D ambiguous. CDR1 is SGHTA, CDR2 FQGNSA, per germline. This CDR3 contains 11 residues. Trimming stripped 6 bases from V and 8 bases from J, with 8 bases between. CDR3 DNA sequence: TGTGCCAGCAGTTTATCTTATGAGCAGTTCTTC. As protein: CASSLSYEQFF. Drawing the rest from reference TRBV7-2 and TRBJ2-1, the complete variable domain is GAGVSQSPSNKVTEKGKDVELRCDPISGHTALYWYRQSLGQGLEFLIYFQGNSAPDKSGLPSDRFSAERTGGSVSTLTIQRTQQEDSAVYLCASSLSYEQFFGPGTRLTVL.

Comments on this clone: A much larger clone lies one base from this, so it may be a read error. The V gene is TRBV30, the J gene TRBJ2-7; 11 bases are shared with TRBD1. The V and J ends lost 5 bases and 4 bases, in that order; junction bases with no gene match: 4. The germline gives CDR1 GTSNPN, CDR2 SVGIG (reference sequence). This CDR3 has 13 residues. The CDR3 DNA sequence: TGTGCCTGGGGGACAGGGGGTGCGTACGAGCAGTACTTC. It translates to CAWGTGGAYEQYF.

This clone was picked up one time. This chain uses TRBV30 with TRBJ2-1; possibly TRBD2 for D (7 bases). The germline V and J ends were trimmed by 3 bases and 10 bases, with 22 bases remaining between them. CDR3 length: 15 amino acids. CDR1 and CDR2 (germline): GTSNPN, SVGIG (reference sequence). The CDR3 sequence: CAWSEGRGPHEEQFF. The CDR3 DNA reads TGTGCCTGGAGCGAGGGGCGGGGGCCTCACGAGGAGCAGTTCTTC.

The chain carries TRBV30 and TRBJ2-5; 8 bases map to TRBD2. V was pared by 6 bases and J by 6 bases, with 12 bases of the junction left unmatched. Germline V gene lookup returns CDR1 GTSNPN and CDR2 SVGIG (reference sequence). This CDR3 has 14 residues. Here the CDR3 reads CACLSGGAGKTQYF. For the CDR3, the DNA is TGTGCCTGTCTCTCCGGGGGGGCCGGGAAGACCCAGTACTTC.

V usage is TRBV6-5 and J usage is TRBJ1-4, with D possibly TRBD1 on 5 matching bases. Between the trimmed V and J ends, which lost 6 bases and 7 bases, there was a span of 15 bases. The CDR3 has 14 residues. Germline CDR1 MNHEY, CDR2 SVGAGI. The CDR3 here is CASRQGINSEKLFF. CDR3 DNA sequence: TGTGCCAGCAGGCAGGGAATTAACAGTGAAAAACTGTTTTTT.

In this sample, this clone turned up a few times. V and J are TRBV25-1 and TRBJ1-5; TRBD1 might be the D (6 bases). Germline V gene sequence: CDR1 MGHDK, CDR2 SYGVNS. The CDR3 sequence is 15 residues long. Trimming removed 2 bases at V and 3 bases at J, with 11 bases between. The CDR3: CASSERGGNNQPQHF. The DNA of the CDR3 is TGTGCCAGCAGTGAACGAGGGGGGAACAATCAGCCCCAGCATTTT.

There are many counts of this clone. Other nucleotide sequences from this sample produce the same CDR3. V gene TRBV28 combines with J gene TRBJ2-7; the D gene is possibly TRBD2 (5 bases). Germline V CDR1 and CDR2: MDHEN, SYDVKM. Between the trimmed V and J ends, which lost 3 bases and 2 bases, there was a span of 11 bases. This CDR3 has 14 residues. The CDR3 spells CASSLGEGAYEQYF. The CDR3 coding sequence is TGTGCCAGCAGTTTGGGTGAGGGAGCCTACGAGCAGTACTTC.

This clone turned up a few times. The chain is built from TRBV20-1 and TRBJ2-7; D gene ambiguous. In germline, CDR1 is DFQATT, CDR2 SNEGSKA (reference sequence). The CDR3 has 11 residues. Deletions cut 5 bases from V and 6 bases from J, with 11 bases between. The CDR3 here is CSAGLSGEQYF. Here the CDR3 DNA reads TGCAGTGCTGGCTTATCTGGCGAGCAGTACTTC.

This clone was observed a handful of times. The chain couples TRBV9 to TRBJ2-6; perhaps TRBD2 as D (5 bases). Germline loops: CDR1 SGDLS, CDR2 YYNGEE. The ends were cut back, 0 bases at V and 2 bases at J, with 9 bases in the middle. The CDR3 totals 16 residues. The CDR3 coding sequence is TGTGCCAGCAGCGTAGAGCCGGGGACTGGGGCCAACGTCCTGACTTTC. Translating gives CASSVEPGTGANVLTF.

CDR3 amino acids: CASRPIAGHNEQFF. As DNA, the CDR3 is TGTGCCAGCAGGCCTATAGCGGGACACAATGAGCAGTTCTTC. The J gene is TRBJ2-1, the V gene TRBV6-6; 8 nucleotides align to TRBD2. This CDR3 is built from 14 residues. CDR1 and CDR2 from the germline V gene are MNHNY and SVGAGI (reference sequence). V lost 6 bases to trimming and J lost 5 bases; unmatched junction nucleotides: 6.

The genes are TRBV25-1 and TRBJ2-7; TRBD2 is a possible D gene (5 bases). Germline V lookup: CDR1 MGHDK, CDR2 SYGVNS. The V end lost 3 bases, the J end lost 2 bases, and 14 bases lay between the germline ends. The CDR3 sequence is 15 residues long. The CDR3 nucleotides are TGTGCCAGCAGTGACTCACTAGGACGAGCCTACGAGCAGTACTTC. As protein: CASSDSLGRAYEQYF.

This clone showed up just a few times. The V gene is TRBV5-4, the J gene TRBJ1-2; 7 nucleotides match TRBD1. This CDR3 spans 14 amino acids. The trim removed 2 bases at V and 3 bases at J, leaving 4 bases unmatched. Germline V gives CDR1 SGHNT, CDR2 YYREEE (reference sequence). CDR3 amino acids: CASSFQDRDYGYTF. The CDR3 nucleotides are TGTGCCAGCAGCTTCCAAGACAGGGACTATGGCTACACCTTC.

As to this clone: Other DNA sequences in the sample encode the same CDR3. The chain carries TRBV9 and TRBJ2-5; D is undetermined. Germline assignment: CDR1 SGDLS and CDR2 YYNGEE. Trimming shortened V by 0 bases and J by 2 bases, and 14 bases separated the two germline ends. The CDR3 is 16 residues long. As DNA, the CDR3 is TGTGCCAGCAGCGTAGGGCCGTCTAGAGGACAAGAGACCCAGTACTTC. It encodes CASSVGPSRGQETQYF.

This clone was recorded at least ten times. This rearrangement joins TRBV28 to TRBJ2-7; tentatively, D is TRBD1 (5 bases). The CDR3 spans 10 residues. Per the germline V gene, CDR1 is MDHEN and CDR2 is SYDVKM. Trimming took 8 bases from V and 6 from J, leaving 8 bases between them. Here the CDR3 reads CASGRGEQYF. For the CDR3, the DNA is TGTGCCAGCGGTAGGGGCGAGCAGTACTTC.

J is TRBJ2-6 and V is TRBV11-2; weak D call: TRBD1 (5 bases). CDR3 size: 17 residues. Germline V gene data show CDR1 as SGHAT and CDR2 as FQNNGV. Trimming cost V 5 bases and J 0 bases, with 14 bases left between them. CDR3 loop: CASSLNPGFSGANVLTF. In nucleotides, the CDR3 is TGTGCCAGCAGCCTCAACCCAGGGTTCTCTGGGGCCAACGTCCTGACTTTC. The full variable domain, completed using reference TRBV11-2 and TRBJ2-6, is EAGVAQSPRYKIIEKRQSVAFWCNPISGHATLYWYQQILGQGPKLLIQFQNNGVVDDSQLPKDRFSAERLKGVDSTLKIQPAKLEDSAVYLCASSLNPGFSGANVLTFGAGSRLTVL.

This chain links TRBV18 with TRBJ2-7; the D is unclear. Germline CDR1 and CDR2: KGHSH and LQKENI. The CDR3 sequence is 16 residues long. V lost 4 bases and J 0 bases, leaving 16 bases between the germline ends. CDR3 amino acids: CASSLLLDLSSYEQYF. CDR3 in DNA: TGTGCCAGCTCACTACTACTCGATTTGAGCTCCTACGAGCAGTACTTC.

The V gene is TRBV29-1, the J gene TRBJ1-1, with a possible D match to TRBD1 (5 bases). CDR1 and CDR2 (germline): SQVTM, ANQGSEA. Trimming took 3 bases from V and 4 from J, leaving 12 bases between them. The CDR3 has 13 residues. The CDR3 loop reads CSVEGRAGTEAFF. The CDR3 DNA is TGCAGCGTTGAGGGCAGGGCGGGCACTGAAGCTTTCTTT.